Each of the 24 T cell receptor beta chains below was sequenced from the same sample in a study of shared clonotypes between healthy human individuals. Clones were read by immunoSEQ multiplex PCR, and TCRdb kept only the in-frame ones, dropping some. This table has 2 million to 2.5 million clones, more than 90% appearing once. The sample taken for sequencing was naive CD4+ T cells sorted from blood. Subset: CD45RA+ positively selected. The receptors derive from a man aged 18 to 30 in good health.

The rearrangement uses TRBV6-1 and TRBJ1-1; D perhaps matches TRBD1 (5 bases). In germline, CDR1 is MNHNS, CDR2 SASEGT. The CDR3 covers 14 residues. V was cut by 8 bases and J by 2 bases, with 15 bases left in between. Written as DNA, the CDR3 is TGTGCCAGCGTGCCCCTGACAGTAAACACTGAAGCTTTCTTT. Amino acids: CASVPLTVNTEAFF.

This clone was detected only once. The rearrangement joins TRBV18 to TRBJ2-7; TRBD2 matches 9 bases. Germline V gene sequence: CDR1 KGHSH, CDR2 LQKENI. Germline trimming cut 2 bases from V and 4 bases from J; bases unmatched to any gene: 12. This CDR3 comprises 17 residues. The CDR3 spells CASSPILGTSTSYEQYF. The CDR3 DNA follows: TGTGCCAGCTCACCAATTTTAGGGACTAGCACTTCTTACGAGCAGTACTTC.

The rearrangement joins TRBV5-8 to TRBJ2-1; 11 positions agree with TRBD2. Germline V gene lookup returns CDR1 SGHTS and CDR2 YDEGEE. V was pared by 4 bases and J by 5 bases, with 8 bases of the junction left unmatched. The CDR3 length is 16 residues. The DNA for the CDR3 is TGTGCCAGCAGCCGGGAGACTAGCGGGAAAAACAATGAGCAGTTCTTC. Residues: CASSRETSGKNNEQFF.

The V and J genes are TRBV25-1 and TRBJ2-3; 7 bases match TRBD2. After removal of 5 bases from V and 2 bases from J, the junction contained 7 bases not matched to a gene. Per germline, CDR1 MGHDK and CDR2 SYGVNS. This CDR3 region has 15 residues. The CDR3 bases are TGTGCCAGCAGTTGGTTAAGCGGGGCCACAGATACGCAGTATTTT. Protein product: CASSWLSGATDTQYF.

The gene calls are TRBV10-3 and TRBJ2-2; unclear D gene. Germline V gene sequence: CDR1 ENHRY, CDR2 SYGVKD. The V gene lost 6 bases and the J gene lost 6 bases, with 11 bases spanning the gap. The CDR3 consists of 13 residues. The CDR3 is CAIRVYSAGELFF. CDR3 coding DNA: TGTGCCATCAGAGTTTACTCGGCCGGGGAGCTGTTTTTT.

This clone was counted a single time. V usage is TRBV7-2 and J usage is TRBJ2-3, with TRBD2 as a possible D gene (7 bases). Germline V lookup: CDR1 SGHTA, CDR2 FQGNSA. The CDR3 runs 13 residues. The V end lost 5 bases, the J end lost 9 bases, and 15 bases lay between the germline ends. The CDR3 loop is CASSVSGTSTQYF. CDR3 DNA sequence: TGTGCCAGCAGCGTCAGCGGGACATCGACGCAGTATTTT.

V and J are TRBV27 and TRBJ2-1, with 11 bases lining up with TRBD2. The trim removed 3 bases at V and 13 bases at J, leaving 14 bases unmatched. The CDR3 loop spans 16 amino acids. CDR1 and CDR2 from the germline V gene are MNHEY and SMNVEV (reference sequence). The CDR3 DNA follows: TGTGCCAGCAGTTTCCTTGGGACTAGCGGTCCTCTACTCCAGTTCTTC. This translates into CASSFLGTSGPLLQFF.

The rearrangement uses TRBV25-1 and TRBJ1-2; no firm D call. The CDR3 is 14 residues long. Germline lookup yields CDR1 MGHDK and CDR2 SYGVNS. Trimming stripped 4 bases from V and 2 bases from J, with 11 bases between. CDR3 nucleotide sequence: TGTGCCAGCAGTGGCTCCTCGGGGAACTATGGCTACACCTTC. Protein product: CASSGSSGNYGYTF.

J is TRBJ2-3 and V is TRBV19; TRBD1 matches 11 bases. From germline, CDR1 is LNHDA and CDR2 SQIVND (reference sequence). The CDR3 spans 16 residues. The V segment lost 6 bases and the J segment 4 bases; nucleotides outside the gene matches: 9. CDR3 in DNA: TGTGCCAGTAGGACATCCGGGACAGGGGGTTCAGATACGCAGTATTTT. Translated: CASRTSGTGGSDTQYF. Variable domain in full (rest from reference TRBV19 and TRBJ2-3): DGGITQSPKYLFRKEGQNVTLSCEQNLNHDAMYWYRQDPGQGLRLIYYSQIVNDFQKGDIAEGYSVSREKKESFPLTVTSAQKNPTAFYLCASRTSGTGGSDTQYFGPGTRLTVL.

The chain employs TRBV6-5 and TRBJ1-1; no definite D call. Per the germline V gene, CDR1 is MNHEY and CDR2 is SVGAGI. The ends were cut back, 6 bases at V and 1 base at J, with 12 bases in the middle. The CDR3 consists of 14 residues. The CDR3 DNA is TGTGCCAGCAGCCTACGGCAGCAGAACACTGAAGCTTTCTTT. Translating gives CASSLRQQNTEAFF.

Remarks on this clone: Other DNA sequences of this sample code for an identical CDR3. The V and J genes are TRBV7-3 and TRBJ2-3; D is possibly TRBD1 or TRBD2 (5 bases each). The CDR3 runs 13 residues. Trimming pared 1 base from V and 6 bases from J, leaving 8 bases between. In germline, CDR1 is SGHTA, CDR2 FQGTGA. CDR3 bases: TGTGCCAGCAGCTTAAGTGGGGGTGATACGCAGTATTTT. It yields the protein CASSLSGGDTQYF.

The V call is TRBV9, the J call TRBJ2-7; D gene ambiguous. This CDR3 has 14 amino acids. V gave up 3 bases and J gave up 0 bases, with 10 bases separating them. The germline V gene has CDR1 SGDLS and CDR2 YYNGEE. CDR3 in amino acids: CASSEKASSYEQYF. CDR3 DNA sequence: TGTGCCAGCAGCGAGAAAGCTTCCTCCTACGAGCAGTACTTC.

The chain carries TRBV11-2 and TRBJ2-3; D is uncertain. CDR3 length equals 14 residues. Germline CDR1 reads SGHAT; CDR2 reads FQNNGV. V shed 5 bases and J shed 0 bases, with 9 bases lying between them. CDR3 residues: CASSRVASTDTQYF. CDR3 sequence (DNA): TGTGCCAGCAGCCGCGTAGCTAGCACAGATACGCAGTATTTT.

This rearrangement joins TRBV9 to TRBJ2-3; 7 positions match TRBD2. The CDR3 runs to 16 residues. V lost 0 bases and J lost 1; bases outside the gene matches: 5. Per germline, CDR1 SGDLS and CDR2 YYNGEE. The CDR3 nucleotides read TGTGCCAGCAGCGTAGTAGCGGGCTACGGCACAGATACGCAGTATTTT. Protein sequence: CASSVVAGYGTDTQYF.

This clone was seen a single time. The chain couples TRBV19 to TRBJ2-7; no reliable D call. CDR1 and CDR2 from the germline V gene are LNHDA and SQIVND (reference sequence). The CDR3 has 13 amino acids. V lost 6 bases and J 4 bases, leaving 13 bases between the germline ends. CDR3 sequence reads: CASSTYDKYEQYF. CDR3 nucleotides: TGTGCCAGTAGCACCTACGACAAATACGAGCAGTACTTC. Based on the CDR3 plus reference TRBV19 and TRBJ2-7, the full variable domain is DGGITQSPKYLFRKEGQNVTLSCEQNLNHDAMYWYRQDPGQGLRLIYYSQIVNDFQKGDIAEGYSVSREKKESFPLTVTSAQKNPTAFYLCASSTYDKYEQYFGPGTRLTVT.

This clone was found a few times. Other DNA sequences in the same sample also yield this CDR3. The gene calls are TRBV6-5 and TRBJ1-2; the match to TRBD1 covers 9 bases. This CDR3 is built from 14 residues. Trimming at V came to 3 bases and at J to 4 bases, leaving 3 bases not matched to a gene. From germline, CDR1 is MNHEY and CDR2 SVGAGI. Here the CDR3 DNA reads TGTGCCAGCAGTTATTTGGACAGGGGCTATGGCTACACCTTC. Its protein product is CASSYLDRGYGYTF.

The rearrangement links TRBV30 to TRBJ1-1; TRBD1 is a possible D gene (5 bases). CDR3 length equals 15 residues. The germline CDR1 and CDR2 sequences are GTSNPN and SVGIG (reference sequence). Trimming cost V 0 bases and J 0 bases, with 11 bases left between them. CDR3 protein: CAWSVMAGLNTEAFF. The CDR3 DNA reads as TGTGCCTGGAGTGTAATGGCGGGGCTGAACACTGAAGCTTTCTTT. The whole variable domain, remainder taken from reference TRBV30 and TRBJ1-1, is SQTIHQWPATLVQPVGSPLSLECTVEGTSNPNLYWYRQAAGRGLQLLFYSVGIGQISSEVPQNLSASRPQDRQFILSSKKLLLSDSGFYLCAWSVMAGLNTEAFFGQGTRLTVV.

The chain carries TRBV4-1 and TRBJ1-5; possibly TRBD1 for D (5 bases). V lost 0 bases, J lost 0 bases, and 9 bases lay in between. CDR3 length equals 16 residues. Germline V lookup: CDR1 MGHRA, CDR2 YSYEKL. The CDR3 is CASSQDRGYSNQPQHF. The DNA for the CDR3 is TGCGCCAGCAGCCAAGATAGGGGATATAGCAATCAGCCCCAGCATTTT.

The V and J genes are TRBV4-1 and TRBJ2-7, with D perhaps matching TRBD1 or TRBD2 (6 bases each). The CDR3 totals 16 residues. Looked up from germline, CDR1 is MGHRA and CDR2 is YSYEKL. Trimming left V 2 bases short and J 2 bases short, with 16 bases between. The CDR3 reads CASSQRGAGATYEQYF. The CDR3 bases are TGCGCCAGCAGCCAAAGGGGGGCAGGGGCAACCTACGAGCAGTACTTC.

V and J are TRBV6-1 and TRBJ1-2; 12 bases align to TRBD1. The CDR3 is 14 amino acids. Germline assignment: CDR1 MNHNS and CDR2 SASEGT. Germline trimming cut 6 bases from V and 8 bases from J; bases unmatched to any gene: 7. CDR3 nucleotide sequence: TGTGCCAGCAGCGGGGGGGACAGGGGGCACGGCTACACCTTC. Protein product: CASSGGDRGHGYTF.

About this clone itself: The same CDR3 also results from other DNA sequences found in this sample. The chain joins TRBV4-3 to TRBJ2-6, with D unclear. Trimming shortened V by 1 base and J by 4 bases, and 2 bases separated the two germline ends. The CDR3 runs to 13 residues. The germline V gene encodes CDR1 LGHNA and CDR2 YSLEER. The CDR3 DNA sequence: TGCGCCAGCAGCCAAGCCGGGGCCAACGTCCTGACTTTC. Its protein product is CASSQAGANVLTF.

This sequence joins TRBV28 and TRBJ1-5; 9 positions agree with TRBD1. V shed 8 bases, J shed 0 bases, and the junction held 8 bases outside the gene matches. In germline, CDR1 is MDHEN, CDR2 SYDVKM. CDR3 size: 16 residues. The chain's CDR3 is CASGTGWSHSNQPQHF. The CDR3 DNA follows: TGTGCCAGCGGGACAGGGTGGTCCCATAGCAATCAGCCCCAGCATTTT.

The chain links TRBV4-1 to TRBJ1-1; D uncertain. V lost 0 bases to trimming and J lost 3 bases, with 11 bases between them. CDR3 length: 15 residues. Germline V CDR1 and CDR2: MGHRA, YSYEKL. CDR3: CASSQDRGRDTEAFF. CDR3 sequence (DNA): TGCGCCAGCAGCCAAGACCGGGGTAGGGACACTGAAGCTTTCTTT.

The chain combines TRBV28 with TRBJ1-4, with no clear D. Germline CDR1 is MDHEN and CDR2 is SYDVKM. V gave up 3 bases and J gave up 6 bases, with 11 bases separating them. CDR3 length: 14 amino acids. In DNA form, the CDR3 reads TGTGCCAGCAGTTTTGAGGGAGTGGATGAAAAACTGTTTTTT. It encodes CASSFEGVDEKLFF.